These 30 T cell receptor beta chains came from one sample sequenced in a study of cytomegalovirus exposure and HLA in healthy donors. PCR primers comprised 60 Vbeta and 13 Jbeta primers. Here immunoSEQ multiplex PCR was the method, and the copy in TCRdb shows in-frame clones only, minus some. The sample includes approximately 160,000 clones, under 85% of them seen just once. Sequenced material: PBMCs. Receptors originate from a young woman in good health and CMV-seronegative.

This chain links TRBV9 with TRBJ1-5; D ambiguous. The CDR3 spans 13 residues. Germline lookup yields CDR1 SGDLS and CDR2 YYNGEE. V was pared by 0 bases and J by 4 bases, with 5 bases between. In DNA, the CDR3 is TGTGCCAGCAGCGTAGTTCCTAATCAGCCCCAGCATTTT. It codes for CASSVVPNQPQHF.

This clone showed up just once. The genes are TRBV7-2 and TRBJ2-7, with 8 bases lining up with TRBD2. V dropped 1 base and J dropped 6; count of bases not matched to a gene: 5. CDR1 SGHTA and CDR2 FQGNSA come from the germline V gene. The CDR3 length is 14 residues. For the CDR3, the DNA is TGTGCCAGCAGCTTAGTCGGAACTAGCGGCGAGCAGTACTTC. Protein: CASSLVGTSGEQYF.

V and J are TRBV30 and TRBJ1-5, with D possibly being TRBD1 (5 bases). Germline loops: CDR1 GTSNPN, CDR2 SVGIG (reference sequence). The CDR3 consists of 12 residues. The ends were cut back, 5 bases at V and 9 bases at J, with 14 bases in the middle. The chain's CDR3 is CAWGHDISPQHF. As DNA, the CDR3 is TGTGCCTGGGGACATGACATATCGCCCCAGCATTTT.

This clone appeared once. The J gene is TRBJ1-2, the V gene TRBV28; TRBD1 matches 10 bases. V lost 3 bases, J lost 2 bases, and 9 bases stayed unmatched. Germline V lookup: CDR1 MDHEN, CDR2 SYDVKM. The CDR3 spans 17 residues. In DNA, the CDR3 is TGTGCCAGCAGTTTCCTCGCCCGACAGGGGGCAAACTATGGCTACACCTTC. It yields the protein CASSFLARQGANYGYTF.

This clone has just a few counts. The chain combines TRBV7-6 with TRBJ2-3; D is unresolved. The germline V gene has CDR1 SGHVS and CDR2 FNYEAQ. This CDR3 has 14 amino acids. The V end lost 2 bases, the J end lost 0 bases, and 6 bases lay between the germline ends. CDR3 sequence reads: CASSLSSSTDTQYF. CDR3 bases: TGTGCCAGCAGCTTAAGCTCGAGCACAGATACGCAGTATTTT.

This rearrangement joins TRBV29-1 to TRBJ2-5, with D perhaps TRBD2 (7 bases). The DNA end favors TRBJ2-7, so the J call may be wrong. This CDR3 contains 15 residues. Germline-derived CDR1 and CDR2 are SQVTM and ANQGSEA. CDR3 DNA: TGCAGCGTGCTTGGGAGGGGGAGGCAGATCTACGAGCAGTACTTC. Residues: CSVLGRGRQIYEQYF.

The rearrangement links TRBV5-1 to TRBJ2-5; 7 nucleotides match TRBD1. V lost 3 bases and J lost 7; bases outside the gene matches: 9. Germline V gene lookup returns CDR1 SGHRS and CDR2 YFSETQ. The CDR3 is made up of 14 amino acids. In nucleotides, the CDR3 is TGCGCCAGCAGCTCGACAGGGACGTTTGGGACCCAGTACTTC. As protein: CASSSTGTFGTQYF.

The chain recombines TRBV7-2 with TRBJ2-7, with TRBD2 matching over 13 bases. Trimming took 5 bases from V and 3 from J; bases not matched to a gene: 4. Looked up from germline, CDR1 is SGHTA and CDR2 is FQGNSA. This CDR3 region has 15 residues. CDR3 nucleotide sequence: TGTGCCAGCAGCGTAGGACTAGCGGGAGTCTACGAGCAGTACTTC. It is translated as CASSVGLAGVYEQYF.

The chain links TRBV18 to TRBJ1-1; D perhaps matches TRBD1 (5 bases). CDR3 size: 14 residues. V shed 4 bases and J shed 1 base, with 10 bases lying between them. Germline V gives CDR1 KGHSH, CDR2 LQKENI. The CDR3 spells CASSLSGQNTEAFF. CDR3 DNA: TGTGCCAGCTCACTTAGTGGACAGAACACTGAAGCTTTCTTT.

The J gene is TRBJ2-7, the V gene TRBV25-1; 7 bases fit TRBD1. The V segment lost 6 bases and the J segment 4 bases; nucleotides outside the gene matches: 12. The germline V gene has CDR1 MGHDK and CDR2 SYGVNS. The CDR3 is 15 amino acids. Here the CDR3 reads CASRPVEGGGYEQYF. DNA for the CDR3: TGTGCCAGCAGGCCGGTTGAAGGGGGCGGGTACGAGCAGTACTTC.

The chain uses TRBV9 and TRBJ2-5, with TRBD2 as a possible D gene (5 bases). The CDR3 covers 16 residues. V dropped 4 bases and J dropped 4 bases, with 20 bases sitting between them. CDR1 is SGDLS and CDR2 is YYNGEE in the germline V gene. The CDR3: CASSRGAGGLTETQYF. The CDR3 coding sequence is TGTGCCAGCAGCAGAGGCGCAGGAGGACTGACAGAGACCCAGTACTTC.

This chain connects TRBV4-1 to TRBJ2-7; D is unresolved. The V end lost 3 bases, the J end lost 3 bases, and 18 bases lay between the germline ends. Germline V gene lookup returns CDR1 MGHRA and CDR2 YSYEKL. This CDR3 has 16 residues. CDR3 in DNA: TGCGCCAGCAGCCAGACTTTCGGGTCGACTCTCTACGAGCAGTACTTC. Its translation is CASSQTFGSTLYEQYF.

In nucleotides, the CDR3 is TGCAGCGTTGAAGGGACAGTCTATGGCTACACCTTC. It translates to CSVEGTVYGYTF. The rearrangement uses TRBV29-1 and TRBJ1-2; the D gene is possibly TRBD1 (6 bases). The V and J ends lost 1 base and 4 bases respectively, with 7 bases between them. CDR1 is SQVTM and CDR2 is ANQGSEA in the germline V gene. The CDR3 runs to 12 residues.

V is TRBV5-6 and J is TRBJ2-7; maybe TRBD2 (6 bases). The CDR3 is 16 residues long. Germline CDR1 and CDR2: SGHDT and YYEEEE. Trimming left V 4 bases short and J 1 base short, with 18 bases between. CDR3 sequence: CASSLFAGLQSYEQYF. As DNA, the CDR3 is TGTGCCAGCAGCCTGTTCGCGGGGCTGCAGTCCTACGAGCAGTACTTC.

V and J are TRBV7-9 and TRBJ2-3; TRBD2 aligns across 10 bases. The V gene's germline CDR1 is SEHNR and CDR2 FQNEAQ (reference sequence). This CDR3 contains 15 residues. With 6 bases clipped from V and 5 bases from J, the junction kept 8 bases outside the gene matches. CDR3 DNA sequence: TGTGCCAGCAGAACCCTAGCGGGAGCGGTAGATACGCAGTATTTT. This gives the protein CASRTLAGAVDTQYF.

The chain carries TRBV6-5 and TRBJ1-1, with TRBD1 as a possible D gene (5 bases). This CDR3 has 14 amino acids. The germline V gene has CDR1 MNHEY and CDR2 SVGAGI. Trimming cost V 5 bases and J 5 bases, with 15 bases left between them. Here the CDR3 reads CASSPNLRGTEAFF. CDR3 in DNA: TGTGCCAGCAGTCCCAATCTGCGGGGGACTGAAGCTTTCTTT.

The chain has TRBV28 and TRBJ2-2, with TRBD1 matching 7 bases. V trimming: 3 bases; J trimming: 4 bases; junction bases outside the gene matches: 5. Per germline, CDR1 MDHEN and CDR2 SYDVKM. The CDR3 length is 15 residues. The CDR3 reads CASSFGQARTGELFF. The CDR3 coding sequence is TGTGCCAGCAGTTTTGGACAGGCGCGCACCGGGGAGCTGTTTTTT.

This clone has just a few counts. This sequence joins TRBV29-1 and TRBJ2-1; 8 positions match TRBD2. The CDR3 runs to 14 residues. The V gene end was trimmed by 4 bases and the J gene end by 8 bases; junction bases not matched to a gene: 10. Germline CDR1 reads SQVTM; CDR2 reads ANQGSEA. CDR3 in DNA: TGCAGCGTTGCGGAAGCAGCGGGAGTCGATGAGCAGTTCTTC. Protein product: CSVAEAAGVDEQFF.

V gene TRBV5-1 combines with J gene TRBJ2-7; 13 positions agree with TRBD2. Trimming took 4 bases from V and 5 from J; bases not matched to a gene: 12. Germline V gene lookup returns CDR1 SGHRS and CDR2 YFSETQ. The CDR3 loop spans 17 amino acids. The CDR3 sequence: CASSPGLAGFKPNEQYF. In DNA form, the CDR3 reads TGCGCCAGCAGCCCGGGACTAGCGGGATTTAAGCCCAACGAGCAGTACTTC.

The gene calls are TRBV5-1 and TRBJ2-2; 13 bases agree with TRBD2. V gave up 4 bases and J gave up 6 bases; unmatched junction bases: 6. The CDR3 consists of 16 residues. Germline CDR1 SGHRS, CDR2 YFSETQ. The CDR3 DNA sequence: TGCGCCAGCAGCAAACTAGCGGGAGGGCCGGCCGGGGAGCTGTTTTTT. Residues: CASSKLAGGPAGELFF.

This chain links TRBV19 with TRBJ1-1; D uncertain. This CDR3 has 15 amino acids. Germline V gene sequence: CDR1 LNHDA, CDR2 SQIVND (reference sequence). Trimming shortened V by 3 bases and J by 1 base, and 12 bases separated the two germline ends. The CDR3 loop is CASSIRDFGNTEAFF. Here the CDR3 DNA reads TGTGCCAGTAGTATTCGGGATTTTGGGAACACTGAAGCTTTCTTT. Together with reference TRBV19 and TRBJ1-1, the CDR3 gives the full variable domain: DGGITQSPKYLFRKEGQNVTLSCEQNLNHDAMYWYRQDPGQGLRLIYYSQIVNDFQKGDIAEGYSVSREKKESFPLTVTSAQKNPTAFYLCASSIRDFGNTEAFFGQGTRLTVV.

The chain uses TRBV19 and TRBJ1-1; D unresolved. V lost 5 bases, J lost 3 bases, and 10 bases lay in between. CDR1 LNHDA and CDR2 SQIVND come from the germline V gene (reference sequence). CDR3 length equals 13 residues. The CDR3: CASSVTVDTEAFF. The CDR3 nucleotides read TGTGCCAGTAGTGTAACAGTGGACACTGAAGCTTTCTTT.

The rearrangement uses TRBV5-1 and TRBJ2-1, with 10 nucleotides matching TRBD2. The CDR3 totals 14 residues. Per the germline V gene, CDR1 is SGHRS and CDR2 is YFSETQ. The V gene end was trimmed by 0 bases and the J gene end by 8 bases; junction bases not matched to a gene: 2. The CDR3 spells CASSLAGTSDEQFF. In DNA, the CDR3 is TGCGCCAGCAGCTTGGCCGGGACTAGCGATGAGCAGTTCTTC.

The rearrangement links TRBV6-7 to TRBJ2-4, with TRBD1 identical over 10 bases. TRBV6-7 is sorted into the ORF group, with uncertain function. The CDR3 runs 13 residues. After removal of 8 bases from V and 4 bases from J, the junction contained 2 bases not matched to a gene. CDR3 DNA: TGTGCCAGCCGGGGACAGGGGAAAAACATTCAGTACTTC. Encoded protein: CASRGQGKNIQYF.

The V call is TRBV12-2, the J call TRBJ2-7; no check of the table's D call, TRBD2, against the DNA was made. TRBV12-2 counts as a pseudogene. There are 17 residues in the CDR3. CDR3 sequence (DNA): TGTGCAAGTCGCTTAGCCTCCAAGACCCCCCGGGCCTACGAGCAGTACTTC. Residues: CASRLASKTPRAYEQYF.

The rearrangement links TRBV5-8 to TRBJ1-2; the match to TRBD1 covers 7 bases. Germline V CDR1 and CDR2: SGHTS, YDEGEE. The CDR3 sequence is 16 residues long. The V and J ends lost 0 bases and 4 bases, in that order; junction bases with no gene match: 9. CDR3 bases: TGTGCCAGCAGCTTGGTTAGGGGGCTAAACTCCTATGGCTACACCTTC. This codes for CASSLVRGLNSYGYTF. The complete variable domain, with remaining parts taken from reference TRBV5-8 and TRBJ1-2, reads EAGVTQSPTHLIKTRGQQATLRCSPISGHTSVYWYQQALGLGLQFLLWYDEGEERNRGNFPPRFSGRQFPNYSSELNVNALELEDSALYLCASSLVRGLNSYGYTFGSGTRLTVV.

Only a few counts were recorded for this clone. The rearrangement uses TRBV11-3 and TRBJ2-4; 8 bases agree with TRBD2. CDR3 length equals 20 residues. V was clipped by 0 bases and J by 0 bases; unmatched bases: 13. Germline V gene lookup returns CDR1 SGHNT and CDR2 YENEEA. As DNA, the CDR3 is TGTGCCAGCAGCTTAGAACCCAGCGGGAGAAGTAAGATAGCCAAAAACATTCAGTACTTC. This sequence encodes CASSLEPSGRSKIAKNIQYF.

The chain has TRBV5-6 and TRBJ1-2; 8 bases match TRBD1. V lost 4 bases and J lost 5; bases outside the gene matches: 4. The CDR3 contains 13 residues. Germline values: CDR1 SGHDT, CDR2 YYEEEE. DNA of the CDR3: TGTGCCAGCAGCGAGGGACAGGAATATGGCTACACCTTC. Protein product: CASSEGQEYGYTF.

This clone was observed a few times. The V gene is TRBV9, the J gene TRBJ2-2, with D unclear. In germline, CDR1 is SGDLS, CDR2 YYNGEE. The CDR3 totals 13 residues. Trimming removed 4 bases from V and 7 bases from J, with 11 bases in between. CDR3: CASSKIADGELFF. The CDR3 coding sequence is TGTGCCAGCAGCAAAATAGCTGACGGGGAGCTGTTTTTT. The whole variable domain, filled in from reference TRBV9 and TRBJ2-2, reads DSGVTQTPKHLITATGQRVTLRCSPRSGDLSVYWYQQSLDQGLQFLIQYYNGEERAKGNILERFSAQQFPDLHSELNLSSLELGDSALYFCASSKIADGELFFGEGSRLTVL.

J is TRBJ1-2 and V is TRBV30; maybe TRBD1 (6 bases). Between the trimmed V and J ends, which lost 3 bases and 7 bases, there was a span of 21 bases. From germline, CDR1 is GTSNPN and CDR2 SVGIG (reference sequence). CDR3 size: 15 residues. The CDR3 region has the DNA TGTGCCTGGAGCCTATCACAGGGTGCCGAGCGTGGCTACACCTTC. This encodes CAWSLSQGAERGYTF.